Below are 27 T cell receptor beta chains sequenced from a single sample in a study of blood T cell repertoires in COVID-19. The assay was immunoSEQ multiplex PCR, and TCRdb's table has in-frame clones only and misses some. The sample has more than 100,000 clones, approximately 88% seen once. Sequenced sample: peripheral blood. These receptors came from a woman younger than 45 who had recovered from COVID-19.

The chain carries TRBV7-2 and TRBJ2-1, with TRBD2 matching 8 bases. CDR1 and CDR2 (germline): SGHTA, FQGNSA. Germline trimming cut 3 bases from V and 5 bases from J; bases unmatched to any gene: 18. This CDR3 is 19 amino acids long. CDR3 nucleotide sequence: TGTGCCAGCAGCTTTGATCGACAGCGGGGCGGGGGGCTCAACAATGAGCAGTTCTTC. As protein: CASSFDRQRGGGLNNEQFF.

This clone was seen only a few times. J is TRBJ1-5 and V is TRBV18; TRBD1 aligns across 7 bases. V was pared by 2 bases and J by 10 bases, with 17 bases of the junction left unmatched. The CDR3 is 17 residues long. Germline-derived CDR1 and CDR2 are KGHSH and LQKENI. Here the CDR3 reads CASSPEIGTASIPPQHF. CDR3 bases: TGTGCCAGCTCACCAGAGATAGGGACAGCTTCAATTCCACCCCAGCATTTT. Together with reference TRBV18 and TRBJ1-5, the CDR3 gives the full variable domain: NAGVMQNPRHLVRRRGQEARLRCSPMKGHSHVYWYRQLPEEGLKFMVYLQKENIIDESGMPKERFSAEFPKEGPSILRIQQVVRGDSAAYFCASSPEIGTASIPPQHFGDGTRLSIL.

The chain carries TRBV9 and TRBJ1-4, with TRBD1 identical over 7 bases. V dropped 4 bases and J dropped 4; count of bases not matched to a gene: 7. CDR3 length: 15 residues. Germline V gives CDR1 SGDLS, CDR2 YYNGEE. The chain's CDR3 is CASSPRTGVNEKLFF. DNA for the CDR3: TGTGCCAGCAGCCCGAGGACAGGAGTTAATGAAAAACTGTTTTTT. The full variable domain, completed using reference TRBV9 and TRBJ1-4, is DSGVTQTPKHLITATGQRVTLRCSPRSGDLSVYWYQQSLDQGLQFLIQYYNGEERAKGNILERFSAQQFPDLHSELNLSSLELGDSALYFCASSPRTGVNEKLFFGSGTQLSVL.

A few counts support this clone. The CDR3: CASTNTVTDTQYF. DNA for the CDR3: TGCGCCAGCACCAACACCGTCACAGATACGCAGTATTTT. This chain links TRBV5-1 with TRBJ2-3; D gene ambiguous. Trimming removed 6 bases from V and 2 bases from J, with 10 bases in between. The CDR3 consists of 13 residues. Germline CDR1 and CDR2: SGHRS and YFSETQ.

In this sample, this clone turned up a few times. The gene calls are TRBV16 and TRBJ1-1; 7 bases are shared with TRBD1. The CDR3 is made up of 14 amino acids. Losses at the gene ends were 2 bases for V and 5 bases for J; bases not matched to a gene: 5. Per germline, CDR1 KGHSY and CDR2 FQNENV. CDR3 nucleotide sequence: TGTGCCAGCAGCCAAGCAGGGGGGCTTACTGAAGCTTTCTTT. Protein sequence: CASSQAGGLTEAFF.

The chain joins TRBV3-1 (or the pseudogene TRBV3-2) to TRBJ2-1; possibly TRBD2 for D (6 bases). The V gene's germline CDR1 is LGHDT and CDR2 YNNKEL (reference sequence). This CDR3 is built from 15 residues. Trimming removed 1 base at V and 5 bases at J, with 12 bases between. The CDR3: CASSQAGRGNNEQFF. DNA for the CDR3: TGTGCCAGCAGCCAAGCAGGTCGGGGGAACAATGAGCAGTTCTTC.

The chain joins TRBV5-1 to TRBJ2-7; 7 bases align to TRBD1. From germline, CDR1 is SGHRS and CDR2 YFSETQ. This CDR3 is built from 15 residues. After removal of 4 bases from V and 8 bases from J, the junction contained 15 bases not matched to a gene. The CDR3 nucleotides are TGCGCCAGCAGCCAATGGGACAGAAGTCTTCCGAAGCAGTACTTC. This translates into CASSQWDRSLPKQYF.

V and J are TRBV27 and TRBJ2-1; no reliable D call. Germline V lookup: CDR1 MNHEY, CDR2 SMNVEV (reference sequence). This CDR3 contains 15 residues. Trimming stripped 2 bases from V and 0 bases from J, with 8 bases between. The CDR3 coding sequence is TGTGCCAGCAGTTTAGGCAGTTACTCCTACAATGAGCAGTTCTTC. Translation gives CASSLGSYSYNEQFF.

This chain connects TRBV27 to TRBJ2-1; the match to TRBD2 covers 9 bases. Germline V lookup: CDR1 MNHEY, CDR2 SMNVEV (reference sequence). The CDR3 is made up of 15 amino acids. V was clipped by 2 bases and J by 6 bases; unmatched bases: 5. The CDR3 here is CASSLPGTSSNEQFF. In nucleotides, the CDR3 is TGTGCCAGCAGTTTACCAGGGACTAGCTCCAATGAGCAGTTCTTC.

This chain connects TRBV6-5 to TRBJ1-2, with D possibly TRBD1 on 5 matching bases. CDR1 and CDR2 (germline): MNHEY, SVGAGI. Trimming removed 6 bases at V and 8 bases at J, with 22 bases between. The CDR3 contains 15 residues. The CDR3 loop is CASSNEDTRGGGYTF. The CDR3 nucleotides are TGTGCCAGCAGCAACGAGGACACCCGAGGAGGGGGCTACACCTTC.

J is TRBJ2-3 and V is TRBV9; D might be TRBD1 (6 bases). V was trimmed by 3 bases and J by 2 bases, leaving 16 bases between them. CDR3 size: 16 residues. Germline lookup yields CDR1 SGDLS and CDR2 YYNGEE. CDR3 loop: CASSARTEDATDTQYF. The CDR3 coding sequence is TGTGCCAGCAGCGCCCGGACAGAAGACGCCACAGATACGCAGTATTTT.

This chain connects TRBV5-1 to TRBJ1-1; 8 positions agree with TRBD1. This CDR3 is built from 15 residues. CDR1 and CDR2 from the germline V gene are SGHRS and YFSETQ. V lost 3 bases, J lost 5 bases, and 9 bases stayed unmatched. The CDR3 region has the DNA TGCGCCAGCAGCTACGACAGGGGCCGAAGTACTGAAGCTTTCTTT. Translation gives CASSYDRGRSTEAFF.

This clone is a singleton in its sample. The chain joins TRBV18 to TRBJ2-2; 9 bases align to TRBD1. This CDR3 spans 17 amino acids. J gave up 6 bases and V 3 bases, and 11 bases lay outside the gene matches. Germline values: CDR1 KGHSH, CDR2 LQKENI. In DNA form, the CDR3 reads TGTGCCAGCTCACCCCGTCCCGGGACAGGGTATTCCGGGGAGCTGTTTTTT. Residues: CASSPRPGTGYSGELFF. Full variable domain (missing parts from reference TRBV18 and TRBJ2-2): NAGVMQNPRHLVRRRGQEARLRCSPMKGHSHVYWYRQLPEEGLKFMVYLQKENIIDESGMPKERFSAEFPKEGPSILRIQQVVRGDSAAYFCASSPRPGTGYSGELFFGEGSRLTVL.

V and J are TRBV7-8 and TRBJ1-5, with D possibly being TRBD1 (5 bases). Germline loops: CDR1 SGHVS, CDR2 FQNEAQ. V lost 6 bases and J lost 2, with 23 bases in between. The CDR3 totals 18 residues. This CDR3 is CASSPQTEGSWGNQPQHF. CDR3 in DNA: TGTGCCAGCAGTCCCCAGACAGAAGGCTCATGGGGCAATCAGCCCCAGCATTTT.

The chain employs TRBV7-2 and TRBJ1-3; D gene uncertain. Germline V gives CDR1 SGHTA, CDR2 FQGNSA. The CDR3 contains 16 residues. V was trimmed by 2 bases and J by 0 bases, leaving 11 bases between them. The chain's CDR3 is CASSLMRVNSGNTIYF. DNA of the CDR3: TGTGCCAGCAGCTTAATGAGGGTAAACTCTGGAAACACCATATATTTT.

This chain links TRBV25-1 with TRBJ2-2; TRBD1 agrees at 8 bases. This CDR3 is built from 15 residues. Germline CDR1 reads MGHDK; CDR2 reads SYGVNS. V was pared by 5 bases and J by 7 bases, with 9 bases of the junction left unmatched. This CDR3 reads CASSPQGGVSGELFF. CDR3 bases: TGTGCCAGCAGTCCACAGGGGGGAGTAAGCGGGGAGCTGTTTTTT.

The chain's CDR3 is CASSSPRGVSSYEQYF. The CDR3, as DNA: TGTGCCAGCAGCTCCCCTCGCGGGGTTAGCTCCTACGAGCAGTACTTC. J is TRBJ2-7 and V is TRBV7-8; D might be TRBD2 (6 bases). The CDR3 sequence is 16 residues long. Germline CDR1 SGHVS, CDR2 FQNEAQ. The V and J ends lost 4 bases and 0 bases respectively, with 16 bases between them.

Written as DNA, the CDR3 is TGCAGTGCTCACATCGCAGATACGCAGTATTTT. The encoded protein is CSAHIADTQYF. This chain joins TRBV20-1 and TRBJ2-3; D remains ambiguous. Trimming left V 5 bases short and J 4 bases short, with 7 bases between. The length of the CDR3 is 11 residues. Germline V gene lookup returns CDR1 DFQATT and CDR2 SNEGSKA (reference sequence).

The rearrangement uses TRBV5-6 and TRBJ1-5; possible D gene TRBD1, 6 bases. Germline values: CDR1 SGHDT, CDR2 YYEEEE. The ends were cut back, 0 bases at V and 7 bases at J, with 11 bases in the middle. CDR3 length: 14 residues. In DNA form, the CDR3 reads TGTGCCAGCAGCTTGGCAGGGGTGCAGCAGCCCCAGCATTTT. Encoded protein: CASSLAGVQQPQHF.

The gene calls are TRBV2 and TRBJ2-1; 9 positions agree with TRBD2. The CDR3 is 16 residues long. Germline V CDR1 and CDR2: SNHLY, FYNNEI. Unmatched junction bases numbered 11, after V lost 7 bases and J lost 4 bases. The CDR3 nucleotides are TGTGCCAGCACCCCGGGGGTAGCGGGGGCTTACAATGAGCAGTTCTTC. It translates to CASTPGVAGAYNEQFF. The full variable domain, with the rest looked up from reference TRBV2 and TRBJ2-1, is EPEVTQTPSHQVTQMGQEVILRCVPISNHLYFYWYRQILGQKVEFLVSFYNNEISEKSEIFDDQFSVERPDGSNFTLKIRSTKLEDSAMYFCASTPGVAGAYNEQFFGPGTRLTVL.

This chain joins TRBV4-2 and TRBJ2-3, with 9 bases matching TRBD2. The germline gives CDR1 LGHNA, CDR2 YNFKEQ. The CDR3 is made up of 20 amino acids. With V trimmed by 1 base and J by 0 bases, 14 bases remained unmatched. The CDR3 protein is CASSQGVISGGLRSTDTQYF. The CDR3 DNA is TGTGCCAGCAGCCAAGGAGTGATTAGCGGGGGCCTCAGAAGCACAGATACGCAGTATTTT.

V is TRBV9 and J is TRBJ1-6, with 9 nucleotides matching TRBD1. The CDR3 spans 15 residues. V shed 2 bases, J shed 10 bases, and the junction held 7 bases outside the gene matches. Germline V gene lookup returns CDR1 SGDLS and CDR2 YYNGEE. The CDR3 nucleotides read TGTGCCAGCAGCGTCGCCGGGACAGGGAAATCACCCCTCCACTTT. Translated, it gives CASSVAGTGKSPLHF.

This clone is a singleton in its sample. The gene calls are TRBV11-2 and TRBJ2-7, with a possible D match to TRBD1 (6 bases). The length of the CDR3 is 13 residues. Germline values: CDR1 SGHAT, CDR2 FQNNGV. V lost 4 bases and J 5 bases, leaving 12 bases between the germline ends. The CDR3 spells CASSSIAGDEQYF. CDR3 DNA: TGTGCCAGCAGCTCAATCGCAGGGGACGAGCAGTACTTC. The full variable domain, its missing parts supplied by reference TRBV11-2 and TRBJ2-7, is EAGVAQSPRYKIIEKRQSVAFWCNPISGHATLYWYQQILGQGPKLLIQFQNNGVVDDSQLPKDRFSAERLKGVDSTLKIQPAKLEDSAVYLCASSSIAGDEQYFGPGTRLTVT.

The chain has TRBV5-1 and TRBJ1-4; D is ambiguous. The CDR3 is 17 residues long. Germline V lookup: CDR1 SGHRS, CDR2 YFSETQ. V shed 4 bases and J shed 5 bases, with 21 bases lying between them. The CDR3 loop reads CASSPTPAQAGNEKLFF. The CDR3 nucleotides read TGCGCCAGCAGCCCGACCCCGGCGCAGGCTGGGAATGAAAAACTGTTTTTT. Combining the CDR3 with reference TRBV5-1 and TRBJ1-4 gives the whole variable domain KAGVTQTPRYLIKTRGQQVTLSCSPISGHRSVSWYQQTPGQGLQFLFEYFSETQRNKGNFPGRFSGRQFSNSRSEMNVSTLELGDSALYLCASSPTPAQAGNEKLFFGSGTQLSVL.

There are a few counts of this clone. This chain links TRBV2 with TRBJ1-3, with 10 positions matching TRBD1. The length of the CDR3 is 14 residues. V was clipped by 5 bases and J by 6 bases; unmatched bases: 4. CDR1 is SNHLY and CDR2 is FYNNEI in the germline V gene. Here the CDR3 DNA reads TGTGCCAGCAGTCCGACAGGGGGCGAAAACACCATATATTTT. This gives the protein CASSPTGGENTIYF.

The chain combines TRBV5-4 with TRBJ2-7; 9 bases map to TRBD2. The trim removed 4 bases at V and 1 base at J, leaving 6 bases unmatched. The CDR3 is 15 residues long. The germline gives CDR1 SGHNT, CDR2 YYREEE (reference sequence). This chain's CDR3 is CASSGVAGGSYEQYF. The CDR3 region has the DNA TGTGCCAGCAGCGGGGTGGCGGGGGGGTCCTACGAGCAGTACTTC.

The rearrangement joins TRBV11-2 to TRBJ2-5, with 7 bases that match TRBD1. CDR1 and CDR2 (germline): SGHAT, FQNNGV. V gave up 6 bases and J gave up 5 bases; unmatched junction bases: 6. The CDR3 consists of 13 residues. CDR3 residues: CASRGQTRETQYF. In DNA, the CDR3 is TGTGCCAGCAGGGGACAGACCAGGGAGACCCAGTACTTC.